The 17 T cell receptor beta chains below come from one sample, sequenced in a study of cytomegalovirus exposure and HLA in healthy donors. 13 Jbeta primers and 60 Vbeta primers were used for the PCR. Sequencing was performed with immunoSEQ multiplex PCR; in TCRdb, only in-frame clones are kept and a portion is missing. Of a few hundred thousand clones listed, 70% to 90% are singletons. Input material: PBMCs. These receptor sequences come from a woman aged 55-75 years in good health and CMV-seropositive.

In this sample, this clone turned up once. The CDR3 DNA reads TGTGCCAGCAGCTCACAGGGTGGAGACGAGCAGTACTTC. Amino acids: CASSSQGGDEQYF. The gene calls are TRBV5-4 and TRBJ2-5; a possible D gene is TRBD1 (6 bases). TRBJ2-7 explains the end of the DNA better; the J call may be wrong. This CDR3 is 13 amino acids long. Looked up from germline, CDR1 is SGHNT and CDR2 is YYREEE (reference sequence).

This sequence joins TRBV6-6 and TRBJ1-5, with 7 positions matching TRBD1. V was clipped by 5 bases and J by 7 bases; unmatched bases: 5. Germline V gives CDR1 MNHNY, CDR2 SVGAGI (reference sequence). The CDR3 consists of 13 residues. This CDR3 reads CASSLTGEQPQHF. CDR3 DNA: TGTGCCAGCAGTCTTACAGGGGAACAGCCCCAGCATTTT.

This clone has only one observation. V usage is TRBV19 and J usage is TRBJ2-3; 9 nucleotides line up with TRBD1. V was clipped by 10 bases and J by 3 bases; unmatched bases: 11. The length of the CDR3 is 15 residues. Germline V gives CDR1 LNHDA, CDR2 SQIVND (reference sequence). Here the CDR3 DNA reads TGTGCCATAAAGGCCGGGACAGGGATAACAGATACGCAGTATTTT. Protein product: CAIKAGTGITDTQYF.

The V call is TRBV27, the J call TRBJ2-7, with 13 bases aligning to TRBD2. V dropped 7 bases and J dropped 6; count of bases not matched to a gene: 3. Germline-derived CDR1 and CDR2 are MNHEY and SMNVEV (reference sequence). The CDR3 has 13 residues. This CDR3 is CASTGLAGLEQYF. CDR3 nucleotides: TGTGCCAGCACGGGACTAGCGGGACTCGAGCAGTACTTC.

This chain uses TRBV6-1 with TRBJ1-2, with 9 bases that match TRBD1. J was trimmed by 8 bases and V by 7 bases; bases with no gene match: 5. The CDR3 loop spans 12 amino acids. CDR1 and CDR2 from the germline V gene are MNHNS and SASEGT. DNA for the CDR3: TGTGCCAGCACCCACAGGGGGCGCGGCTACACCTTC. Its translation is CASTHRGRGYTF.

This chain connects TRBV13 to TRBJ2-1, with a tentative D call TRBD2 (6 bases). CDR1 is PRHDT, CDR2 FYEKMQ, per germline (reference sequence). The germline V and J ends were trimmed by 2 bases and 5 bases, with 16 bases remaining between them. The CDR3 consists of 16 residues. The CDR3 DNA follows: TGTGCCAGCAGCTTACTCTTGTATAGCGGAAACAATGAGCAGTTCTTC. Residues: CASSLLLYSGNNEQFF. Full variable domain (missing parts from reference TRBV13 and TRBJ2-1): AAGVIQSPRHLIKEKRETATLKCYPIPRHDTVYWYQQGPGQDPQFLISFYEKMQSDKGSIPDRFSAQQFSDYHSELNMSSLELGDSALYFCASSLLLYSGNNEQFFGPGTRLTVL.

On this clone: This same CDR3 is encoded by further DNA sequences in the sample. The V call is TRBV4-1, the J call TRBJ1-2; 7 bases match TRBD1. After removal of 1 base from V and 6 bases from J, the junction contained 11 bases not matched to a gene. The length of the CDR3 is 16 residues. Germline CDR1 and CDR2: MGHRA and YSYEKL. DNA of the CDR3: TGCGCCAGCAGCCAAGGCAAGGGGCAGGGGGTCGATGGCTACACCTTC. This codes for CASSQGKGQGVDGYTF.

V is TRBV5-1 and J is TRBJ2-5; 7 bases are a match to TRBD1. After removal of 3 bases from V and 1 base from J, the junction contained 3 bases not matched to a gene. Germline lookup yields CDR1 SGHRS and CDR2 YFSETQ. This CDR3 spans 14 amino acids. The DNA for the CDR3 is TGCGCCAGCAGCTGGGGACAGCCCCAAGAGACCCAGTACTTC. Translated: CASSWGQPQETQYF.

Only a few counts were recorded for this clone. The chain has TRBV5-1 and TRBJ2-1; 12 bases line up with TRBD2. The CDR3 is 16 residues long. Germline V gives CDR1 SGHRS, CDR2 YFSETQ. V shed 1 base, J shed 8 bases, and the junction held 7 bases outside the gene matches. The CDR3 protein is CASSLNLAGGPHEQFF. DNA of the CDR3: TGCGCCAGCAGCTTGAATCTAGCGGGAGGGCCCCATGAGCAGTTCTTC.

This clone was detected once. The chain recombines TRBV15 with TRBJ1-2; 7 bases line up with TRBD1. Losses at the gene ends were 5 bases for V and 7 bases for J; bases not matched to a gene: 13. The CDR3 is 15 residues long. Germline V gene data show CDR1 as LNHNV and CDR2 as YYDKDF (reference sequence). In DNA, the CDR3 is TGTGCCACCAGCCCCCACCGACAGGGAGAGGCTGGCTACACCTTC. Its translation is CATSPHRQGEAGYTF.

The chain combines TRBV20-1 with TRBJ2-7; 8 bases align to TRBD2. The CDR3 is 11 amino acids. Per germline, CDR1 DFQATT and CDR2 SNEGSKA (reference sequence). The ends lost 6 bases at V and 2 bases at J; junction bases unmatched: 0. In DNA, the CDR3 is TGCAGTGCCGGGAGGGCCTACGAGCAGTACTTC. This translates into CSAGRAYEQYF.

This chain's CDR3 is CAIRGGKTNEKLFF. The CDR3, as DNA: TGTGCCATCAGGGGGGGTAAAACTAATGAAAAACTGTTTTTT. V and J are TRBV10-3 and TRBJ1-4; D may be TRBD1 (5 bases). The length of the CDR3 is 14 residues. V was clipped by 6 bases and J by 1 base, with 9 bases between them. The germline V gene encodes CDR1 ENHRY and CDR2 SYGVKD.

The chain joins TRBV15 to TRBJ2-7; 13 nucleotides match TRBD2. The CDR3 is made up of 18 amino acids. Germline V CDR1 and CDR2: LNHNV, YYDKDF (reference sequence). V lost 1 base to trimming and J lost 3 bases; unmatched junction nucleotides: 9. CDR3 protein: CATSRVAGTSGVFYEQYF. In DNA, the CDR3 is TGTGCCACCAGCAGAGTTGCCGGGACTAGCGGGGTGTTCTACGAGCAGTACTTC.

In the case of this clone: Different DNA sequences within this sample yield the same CDR3. V is TRBV5-1 and J is TRBJ2-3, with 13 bases lining up with TRBD2. V trimming: 0 bases; J trimming: 4 bases; junction bases outside the gene matches: 2. This CDR3 contains 16 residues. CDR1 is SGHRS and CDR2 is YFSETQ in the germline V gene. CDR3 sequence reads: CASSLGTSGRADTQYF. The CDR3 DNA reads as TGCGCCAGCAGCTTGGGGACTAGCGGGAGAGCAGATACGCAGTATTTT.

This rearrangement joins TRBV21-1 to TRBJ2-5; no check of the table's D call, TRBD2, against the DNA was made. TRBJ2-7 explains the end of the DNA better; the J call may be wrong. TRBV21-1 is recorded as a pseudogene. CDR3 length equals 13 residues. CDR3 amino acids: CASREDGNYEQYF. In nucleotides, the CDR3 is TGTGCCAGCAGAGAGGACGGGAACTACGAGCAGTACTTC.

J is TRBJ2-1 and V is TRBV4-1, with TRBD2 matching over 9 bases. The germline V gene has CDR1 MGHRA and CDR2 YSYEKL. The CDR3 contains 15 residues. V shed 4 bases, J shed 8 bases, and the junction held 9 bases outside the gene matches. CDR3 nucleotide sequence: TGCGCCAGCAGCCTAGCGGGAGATTATATGGATGAGCAGTTCTTC. This sequence encodes CASSLAGDYMDEQFF.

The chain links TRBV7-9 to TRBJ2-5, with 16 bases identical to TRBD2. This CDR3 has 17 amino acids. The V gene's germline CDR1 is SEHNR and CDR2 FQNEAQ (reference sequence). The junction had 5 bases not matched to a gene; V was cut back by 3 bases and J by 4 bases. This CDR3 reads CASSLGLAGGPGETQYF. The CDR3 nucleotides are TGTGCCAGCAGCTTGGGACTAGCGGGAGGGCCGGGAGAGACCCAGTACTTC. The full variable domain, its missing parts supplied by reference TRBV7-9 and TRBJ2-5, is DTGVSQNPRHKITKRGQNVTFRCDPISEHNRLYWYRQTLGQGPEFLTYFQNEAQLEKSRLLSDRFSAERPKGSFSTLEIQRTEQGDSAMYLCASSLGLAGGPGETQYFGPGTRLLVL.